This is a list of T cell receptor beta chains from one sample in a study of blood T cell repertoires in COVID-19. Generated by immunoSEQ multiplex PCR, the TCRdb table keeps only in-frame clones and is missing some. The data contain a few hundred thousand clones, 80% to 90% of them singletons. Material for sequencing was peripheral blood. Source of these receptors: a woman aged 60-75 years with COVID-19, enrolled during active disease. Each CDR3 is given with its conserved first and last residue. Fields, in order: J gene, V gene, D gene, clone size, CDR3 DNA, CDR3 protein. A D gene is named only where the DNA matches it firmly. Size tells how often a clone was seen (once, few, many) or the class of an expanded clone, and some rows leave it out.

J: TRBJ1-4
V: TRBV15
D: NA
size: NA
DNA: TGTGCCACTGCTCGCGGTCTCGGGGCCACGAGGGGGAATGAAAAACTGTTTTTT
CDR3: CATARGLGATRGNEKLFF

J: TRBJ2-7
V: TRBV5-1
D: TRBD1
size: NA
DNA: TGCGCCAGCCGACAGGGGGCCTCCTACGAGCAGTACTTC
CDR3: CASRQGASYEQYF

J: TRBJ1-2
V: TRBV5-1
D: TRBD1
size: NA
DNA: TGCGCCAGCAGCTTGGGTGGACAGGGTTCTAGCCACTATGGCTACACCTTC
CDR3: CASSLGGQGSSHYGYTF

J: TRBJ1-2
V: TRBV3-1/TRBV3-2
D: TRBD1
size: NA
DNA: TGTGCCAGCAGCCTCCCCGGGACAGTCTATGGCTACACCTTC
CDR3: CASSLPGTVYGYTF

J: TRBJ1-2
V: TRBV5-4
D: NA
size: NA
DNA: TGTGCCAGCAGCCCCCCATGGGGCAAGGACTATGGCTACACCTTC
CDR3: CASSPPWGKDYGYTF

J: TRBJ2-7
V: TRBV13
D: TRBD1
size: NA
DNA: TGTGCCAGCAGCTTCGGTGTGGGACAGGGGAGAGAGCAGTACTTC
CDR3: CASSFGVGQGREQYF

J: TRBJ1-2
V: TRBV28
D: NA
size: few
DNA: TGTGCCAGCAGTTTAGGCGGGGTACTACGATTGGGCTACACCTTC
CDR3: CASSLGGVLRLGYTF

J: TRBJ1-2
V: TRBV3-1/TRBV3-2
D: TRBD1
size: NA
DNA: TGTGCCAGCAGCCAAGGGACAGGGATGGGCTATGGCTACACCTTC
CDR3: CASSQGTGMGYGYTF

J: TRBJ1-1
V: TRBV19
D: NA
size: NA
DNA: TGTGCCAGTAGTATAGCTGGAGACACTGAAGCTTTCTTT
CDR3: CASSIAGDTEAFF

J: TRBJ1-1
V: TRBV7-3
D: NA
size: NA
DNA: TGTGCCAGCAGCTTAGAAGCGAACACTGAAGCTTTCTTT
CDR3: CASSLEANTEAFF

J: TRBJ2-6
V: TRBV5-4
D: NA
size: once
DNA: TGTGCCAGCAGCTCCTCTATTCATTACTCTGGGGCCAACGTCCTGACTTTC
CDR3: CASSSSIHYSGANVLTF

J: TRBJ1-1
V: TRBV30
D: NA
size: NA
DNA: TGTGCCTGGAGGGGCCAGGGAGGGTATGCTGAAGCTTTCTTT
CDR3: CAWRGQGGYAEAFF

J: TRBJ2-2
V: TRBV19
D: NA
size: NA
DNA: TGTGCCAGTAGTACCTTGCAGGGGACCGGGGAGCTGTTTTTT
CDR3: CASSTLQGTGELFF

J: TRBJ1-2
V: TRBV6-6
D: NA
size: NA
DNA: TGTGCCAGCACCTCACTGTGGACAGCTGGCTACACCTTC
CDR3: CASTSLWTAGYTF

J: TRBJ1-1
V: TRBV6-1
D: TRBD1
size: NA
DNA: TGTGCCAGCAGCGACCCGGGACAGGGCGTATCTGAAGCTTTCTTT
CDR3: CASSDPGQGVSEAFF

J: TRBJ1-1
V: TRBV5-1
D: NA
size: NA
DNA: TGCGCCAGCAGCTCAGCAGGGATTGAAGCTTTCTTT
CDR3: CASSSAGIEAFF

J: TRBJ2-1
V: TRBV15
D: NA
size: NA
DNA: TGTGCCACCAGCAGAGACAGGGGTTACAATGAGCAGTTCTTC
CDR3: CATSRDRGYNEQFF

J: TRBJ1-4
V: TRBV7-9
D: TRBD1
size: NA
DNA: TGTGCCAGCAGCCCACAGGGGGGAGGTGAAAAACTGTTTTTT
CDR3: CASSPQGGGEKLFF

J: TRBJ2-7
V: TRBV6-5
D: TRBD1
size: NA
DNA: TGTGCCAGCAGGACAGGGCAGTGGGAGCAGTACTTC
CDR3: CASRTGQWEQYF

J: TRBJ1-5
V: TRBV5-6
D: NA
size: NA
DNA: TGTGCCAGCAGCTTGCGGGCAGGGGATTTTAGCAATCAGCCCCAGCATTTT
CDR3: CASSLRAGDFSNQPQHF

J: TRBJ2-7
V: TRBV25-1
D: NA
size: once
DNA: TGTGCCAGCAGTGAGAGCTACCGTGGTCCCTACGAGCAGTACTTC
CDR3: CASSESYRGPYEQYF

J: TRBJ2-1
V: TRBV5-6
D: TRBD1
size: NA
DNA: TGTGCCAGCAGCTTGACAGGGGCAGGAGTTAATGAGCAGTTCTTC
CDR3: CASSLTGAGVNEQFF

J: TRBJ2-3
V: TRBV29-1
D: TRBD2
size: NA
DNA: TGCAGCGTTGAAGGCACTAGCGGAGGGACAGATACGCAGTATTTT
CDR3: CSVEGTSGGTDTQYF